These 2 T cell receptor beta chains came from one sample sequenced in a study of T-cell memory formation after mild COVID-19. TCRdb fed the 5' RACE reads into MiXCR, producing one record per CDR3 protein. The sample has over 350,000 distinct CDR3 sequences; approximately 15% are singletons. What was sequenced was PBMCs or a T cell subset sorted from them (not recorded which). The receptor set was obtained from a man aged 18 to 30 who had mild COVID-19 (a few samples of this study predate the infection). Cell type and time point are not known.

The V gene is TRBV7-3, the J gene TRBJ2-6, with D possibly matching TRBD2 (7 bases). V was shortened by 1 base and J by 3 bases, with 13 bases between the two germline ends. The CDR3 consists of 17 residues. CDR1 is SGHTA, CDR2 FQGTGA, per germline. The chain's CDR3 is CASSLRPRGLGANVLTF. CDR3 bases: TGTGCCAGCAGCTTAAGACCGCGGGGGCTTGGGGCCAACGTCCTGACTTTC.

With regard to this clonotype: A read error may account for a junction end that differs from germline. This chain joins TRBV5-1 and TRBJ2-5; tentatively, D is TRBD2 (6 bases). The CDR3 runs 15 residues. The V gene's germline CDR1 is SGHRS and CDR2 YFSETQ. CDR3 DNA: TGCGCAAGCAGCTTTACCCCGGGGGTCCAAGAGACCCAGTACTTC. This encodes CASSFTPGVQETQYF.